These T cell receptor beta chains were read from a single sample in a study of cytomegalovirus exposure and HLA in healthy donors. Clones were read by immunoSEQ multiplex PCR, and TCRdb kept only the in-frame ones, dropping some. The table lists 200,000 to 250,000 clones, 90% to 95% of them singletons. The sequenced sample consisted of PBMCs. The receptor set was obtained from a young woman in good health and CMV-seronegative. CDR3s include the opening cysteine and the closing phenylalanine or tryptophan. A D gene is named only where the DNA matches it firmly. Clone sizes are given selectively: once, few, many, or a class where the clone is expanded.

d_gene	abundance	v_gene	j_gene	CDR3nt	CDR3aa
-	-	TRBV6-1	TRBJ1-5	TGTGCCAGCTCCGCTATGGGCAATCAGCCCCAGCATTTT	CASSAMGNQPQHF
-	-	TRBV19	TRBJ2-2	TGTGCCAGTCAACCGGGACTCCCGACGAGCACCGGGGAGCTGTTTTTT	CASQPGLPTSTGELFF
-	-	TRBV6-1	TRBJ2-1	TGTGCCAGCAGTGCCGAGACTAGACTCAGATACAATGAGCAGTTCTTC	CASSAETRLRYNEQFF
-	once	TRBV6-1	TRBJ1-5	TGTGCCAGCAGTGAACAGGGGTTAAGCAATCAGCCCCAGCATTTT	CASSEQGLSNQPQHF
TRBD1	-	TRBV12-5	TRBJ2-7	TGTGCTAGTGGTTTGGTACTGGAAGGGACAGGGCGTTACGAGCAGTACTTC	CASGLVLEGTGRYEQYF
-	-	TRBV7-3	TRBJ1-1	TGTGCCAGCAGCTTAATTCCAGGGGAAGCTTTCTTT	CASSLIPGEAFF
-	-	TRBV27	TRBJ2-3	TGTGCCAGCAGTTGGTACAGCGGCCCCACAGATACGCAGTATTTT	CASSWYSGPTDTQYF
-	-	TRBV6-1	TRBJ1-2	TGTGCCAGCAGTGAAGCGCTGAGAATGGCGGCCTATGGCTACACCTTC	CASSEALRMAAYGYTF
TRBD1	-	TRBV2	TRBJ1-4	TGTGCCAGCACCTGGGACAGGGATGAAAAACTGTTTTTT	CASTWDRDEKLFF
-	-	TRBV11-2	TRBJ1-3	TGTGCCAGCAGCTTAGGCTCAGCTGGAAACACCATATATTTT	CASSLGSAGNTIYF
TRBD1	-	TRBV27	TRBJ1-3	TGTGCCAGCAGTTACACAGGGGCAGGAAACACCATATATTTT	CASSYTGAGNTIYF
-	-	TRBV5-1	TRBJ1-6	TGCGCCAGCAGCTTCCCAGCACCCCTCCACTTT	CASSFPAPLHF
-	few	TRBV6-6	TRBJ2-5	TGTGCCAGCAGTTCCCGACCCGGGTGGACCCAGTACTTC	CASSSRPGWTQYF
-	-	TRBV7-2	TRBJ2-2	TGTGCCAGCAGCTCCCAGGGGATTGACACCGGGGAGCTGTTTTTT	CASSSQGIDTGELFF
-	-	TRBV28	TRBJ1-1	TGTGCCAGCAGGCCGGAAGTGGGGCACACTGAAGCTTTCTTT	CASRPEVGHTEAFF
-	-	TRBV4-1	TRBJ1-1	TGCGCCAGCAGCCAAGAGGCCTTTAACACTGAAGCTTTCTTT	CASSQEAFNTEAFF
-	-	TRBV29-1	TRBJ2-7	TGCAGCGTCCTGACAGCCTACGAGCAGTACTTC	CSVLTAYEQYF
TRBD1	-	TRBV19	TRBJ2-7	TGTGCCAGTAGTGTTAACCGGGACAGACCCTACGAGCAGTACTTC	CASSVNRDRPYEQYF
-	-	TRBV6-1	TRBJ1-2	TGTGCCAGCAGTGAACAGGGGTGGGATGGCTACACCTTC	CASSEQGWDGYTF
TRBD1	once	TRBV6-5	TRBJ1-1	TGTGCCAGCAGCTACGGACAGGGGGCCATGAACACTGAAGCTTTCTTT	CASSYGQGAMNTEAFF
TRBD1	-	TRBV6-5	TRBJ2-1	TGTGCCAGCAGTTATCAATCAGGGGGTAGTGAGCAGTTCTTC	CASSYQSGGSEQFF
-	-	TRBV5-8	TRBJ2-3	TGTGCCAGCAGCTCTAAACCCCCCGGCGGTGCTTTCGCTAGCACAGATACGCAGTATTTT	CASSSKPPGGAFASTDTQYF
-	-	TRBV27	TRBJ2-7	TGTGCCAGCAGTGCCCCGGCTAGTGGGGGCGCGAGAAGGTACGAGCAGTACTTC	CASSAPASGGARRYEQYF
-	-	TRBV14	TRBJ1-1	TGTGCCAGCAGCCAAAGTCGGGTCGACACTGAAGCTTTCTTT	CASSQSRVDTEAFF
-	once	TRBV7-6	TRBJ2-2	TGTGCCAGCAGTCGTCATTCACTGATCGGGAACACCGGGGAGCTGTTTTTT	CASSRHSLIGNTGELFF
-	-	TRBV21-1	TRBJ1-5	TGTGCCAGCAGCTCCAAAAAGGGCGGGGATCAGCCCCAGCATTTT	CASSSKKGGDQPQHF
-	few	TRBV19	TRBJ1-2	TGTGCCAGTACCCTCAACCCTTGGGCACACTATGGCTACACCTTC	CASTLNPWAHYGYTF
-	-	TRBV19	TRBJ2-7	TGTGCCAGTAGTATCGGGGAGGGGGTCTACGAGCAGTACTTC	CASSIGEGVYEQYF
-	few	TRBV2	TRBJ1-5	TGTGCCAGCAGTGAGTCCAGGGTCGGGAATCAGCCCCAGCATTTT	CASSESRVGNQPQHF
TRBD1	-	TRBV27	TRBJ1-1	TGTGCCAGCAGTTTATCGAGGGGGCAGTCAGCTTTCTTT	CASSLSRGQSAFF
-	once	TRBV14	TRBJ1-2	TGTGCCAGCAGCCAAGAACAGGGATCTAACTATGGCTACACCTTC	CASSQEQGSNYGYTF
TRBD1	-	TRBV9	TRBJ2-1	TGTGCCAGCAGCCCCCGGACAGGGGACAACAATGAGCAGTTCTTC	CASSPRTGDNNEQFF
TRBD1	-	TRBV19	TRBJ1-4	TGTGCCAGTACAACAGCAGGGGGGACCGTTTCGAAACTGTTTTTT	CASTTAGGTVSKLFF
-	-	TRBV27	TRBJ1-1	TGTGCCAGCAGTTTTAGCGGAATGAACACTGAAGCTTTCTTT	CASSFSGMNTEAFF
-	-	TRBV10-1	TRBJ2-7	TGCGCCAGCAGCGAAACTAGTAACGAGCAGTACTTC	CASSETSNEQYF
-	-	TRBV27	TRBJ2-3	TGTGCCAGCAGCCTGAGAGGTGCAGATACGCAGTATTTT	CASSLRGADTQYF
TRBD2	-	TRBV6-5	TRBJ2-1	TGTGCCAGCAGTTACTCACTAGCGGGAGTTAATGAGCAGTTCTTC	CASSYSLAGVNEQFF
TRBD1	-	TRBV6-5	TRBJ1-3	TGTGCCAGCAGATGGGACAGTTTCTCTGGAAACACCATATATTTT	CASRWDSFSGNTIYF
TRBD2	-	TRBV13	TRBJ2-4	TGTGCCAGCCAAGCCCGGGGGGTTTATAACATTCAGTACTTC	CASQARGVYNIQYF
TRBD1	-	TRBV9	TRBJ1-1	TGTGCCAGCAGCGTAGGGGACAGGCGGAACACTGAAGCTTTCTTT	CASSVGDRRNTEAFF
TRBD1	few	TRBV12-5	TRBJ2-5	TGTGCTAGTGGCCCCGGGACAGAAGAGGGGACCCAGTACTTC	CASGPGTEEGTQYF
-	-	TRBV28	TRBJ2-6	TGTGCCACCTCGGAGGAGACGGGCTCTGGGGCCAACGTCCTGACTTTC	CATSEETGSGANVLTF
TRBD2	-	TRBV10-3	TRBJ2-3	TGTGCCATCAGTGAACCGACGAGAGGGGCGGGAGGGAAGGATACGCAGTATTTT	CAISEPTRGAGGKDTQYF
TRBD2	-	TRBV12-5	TRBJ2-1	TGTGCTAGTGGTTTGGTATTGGCGGGAGTCGAGTACAATGAGCAGTTCTTC	CASGLVLAGVEYNEQFF
-	few	TRBV12-5	TRBJ1-1	TGTGCTAGTGGTTTGGGGGCAGGGGCTGAAGCTTTCTTT	CASGLGAGAEAFF
-	-	TRBV6-5	TRBJ2-1	TGTGCCAGCAGCTATTCGAACAGGTACAATGAGCAGTTCTTC	CASSYSNRYNEQFF
-	-	TRBV6-5	TRBJ2-7	TGTGCCAGCAGAACGAGAGAGGAGCAGTACTTC	CASRTREEQYF
-	-	TRBV11-1	TRBJ1-1	TGTGCCAGCAGCTCCCCCCAGGGAGGAGTGAACACTGAAGCTTTCTTT	CASSSPQGGVNTEAFF
-	-	TRBV11-2	TRBJ2-6	TGTGCCAGCAGCTGGAGGAACGTTGGGGCCAACGTCCTGACTTTC	CASSWRNVGANVLTF
TRBD2	-	TRBV5-4	TRBJ2-1	TGTGCCAGCAGCTTGGCCCCGGGAGGGCCGAATGAGCAGTTCTTC	CASSLAPGGPNEQFF
-	-	TRBV13	TRBJ2-1	TGTGCCAGCAGCTCCACGCGACTGCGACGGTTCTTC	CASSSTRLRRFF
TRBD2	-	TRBV6-4	TRBJ2-3	TGTGCCAGCAGTGCCAGCGGGAGGACCACAGATACGCAGTATTTT	CASSASGRTTDTQYF
TRBD1	-	TRBV2	TRBJ2-5	TGTGCCAGCAGTGAAGAGGGGGCGGGTCAAGAGACCCAGTACTTC	CASSEEGAGQETQYF
-	-	TRBV29-1	TRBJ1-2	TGCAGCGTTGTTCAAGCTCTCTATGGCTACACCTTC	CSVVQALYGYTF
-	-	TRBV2	TRBJ2-7	TGTGCCAGCAGCCCCCGCGCCTACGAGCAGTACTTC	CASSPRAYEQYF
-	-	TRBV5-4	TRBJ1-2	TGTGCCAGCAGCTGGCAGGGGAGTAATGGCTACACCTTC	CASSWQGSNGYTF
-	-	TRBV6-1	TRBJ2-7	TGTGCCAGCAGTGAAAGGATGGGGGCCTCCTACGAGCAGTACTTC	CASSERMGASYEQYF